This is a list of T cell receptor beta chains from one sample in a study of blood T cell repertoires in COVID-19. TCRdb's copy holds only in-frame clones and misses some; the assay was immunoSEQ multiplex PCR. The sample yields 150,000 to 200,000 clones, roughly four fifths seen once. The sample consisted of peripheral blood. All receptors derive from a woman aged 80 or over with acute or convalescent COVID-19. Each CDR3 is given with its conserved first and last residue. D genes are given only for firm matches. Clone size is shown for a subset of rows, as once, few, many or a class of expanded clone.

clone size: -
V gene: TRBV7-9
D gene: -
J gene: TRBJ2-1
CDR3 DNA: TGTGCCAGCAGCGTCCGAGGAGCTAAGGCTCCTGGGAATGAGCAGTTCTTC
CDR3 protein: CASSVRGAKAPGNEQFF

clone size: -
V gene: TRBV27
D gene: TRBD1
J gene: TRBJ1-1
CDR3 DNA: TGTGCCAGCAGTTTAGACAGGGGGGTTACTGAAGCTTTCTTT
CDR3 protein: CASSLDRGVTEAFF

clone size: -
V gene: TRBV19
D gene: -
J gene: TRBJ1-6
CDR3 DNA: TGTGCCAGTCGGGCCGGGGGGCGCCGGAGTTCACCCCTCCACTTT
CDR3 protein: CASRAGGRRSSPLHF

clone size: -
V gene: TRBV6-1
D gene: -
J gene: TRBJ1-6
CDR3 DNA: TGTGCCAGCAGTGAAACAGCGGGACCATTATATTCACCCCTCCACTTT
CDR3 protein: CASSETAGPLYSPLHF

clone size: -
V gene: TRBV15
D gene: TRBD2
J gene: TRBJ2-5
CDR3 DNA: TGTGCCACCAGCAGAGATAATTGGACTAGAGAGACCCAGTACTTC
CDR3 protein: CATSRDNWTRETQYF

clone size: -
V gene: TRBV19
D gene: -
J gene: TRBJ1-2
CDR3 DNA: TGTGCCAGTAGTACGGACACGTCTCTGGACTATGGCTACACCTTC
CDR3 protein: CASSTDTSLDYGYTF

clone size: -
V gene: TRBV7-2
D gene: TRBD2
J gene: TRBJ2-1
CDR3 DNA: TGTGCCAGCAGCTTCTGGACTAGCGGGGGGGCCGGTGAGCAGTTCTTC
CDR3 protein: CASSFWTSGGAGEQFF

clone size: -
V gene: TRBV28
D gene: TRBD1
J gene: TRBJ1-2
CDR3 DNA: TGTGCCAGCAGTCTTTCAGGGGGCTTATCAGGCTACACCTTC
CDR3 protein: CASSLSGGLSGYTF

clone size: -
V gene: TRBV6-2/TRBV6-3
D gene: -
J gene: TRBJ2-1
CDR3 DNA: TGTGCCAGCAGTGGGGACTGGGGCCCGCAGCAGTTCTTC
CDR3 protein: CASSGDWGPQQFF

clone size: -
V gene: TRBV11-2
D gene: TRBD2
J gene: TRBJ2-2
CDR3 DNA: TGTGCCAGCACTAGCGGGAGCCTTGGTACCGGGGAGCTGTTTTTT
CDR3 protein: CASTSGSLGTGELFF

clone size: -
V gene: TRBV28
D gene: -
J gene: TRBJ2-7
CDR3 DNA: TGTGCCAGCAGTCGACAGGGAGGAGGGTACGAGCAGTACTTC
CDR3 protein: CASSRQGGGYEQYF

clone size: -
V gene: TRBV4-2
D gene: -
J gene: TRBJ2-7
CDR3 DNA: TGTGCCAGCAGCCAAGAACCTAGCTCCTACGAGCAGTACTTC
CDR3 protein: CASSQEPSSYEQYF

clone size: -
V gene: TRBV4-1
D gene: -
J gene: TRBJ2-3
CDR3 DNA: TGCGCCAGCAGCCAATGGGCTACCCTCGGGGGCACAGATACGCAGTATTTT
CDR3 protein: CASSQWATLGGTDTQYF

clone size: once
V gene: TRBV5-4
D gene: TRBD1
J gene: TRBJ1-2
CDR3 DNA: TGTGCCAGCAGCTTACAGGGGAACTATGGCTACACCTTC
CDR3 protein: CASSLQGNYGYTF

clone size: -
V gene: TRBV12-3/TRBV12-4
D gene: -
J gene: TRBJ1-2
CDR3 DNA: TGTGCCAGCAGCCGACAGGCTAACTATGGCTACACCTTC
CDR3 protein: CASSRQANYGYTF

clone size: -
V gene: TRBV7-2
D gene: TRBD1
J gene: TRBJ1-2
CDR3 DNA: TGTGCCAGCAGCTTAGCCCCGGGACAGGGCTATGGCTACACCTTC
CDR3 protein: CASSLAPGQGYGYTF

clone size: -
V gene: TRBV5-4
D gene: -
J gene: TRBJ2-1
CDR3 DNA: TGTGCCAGCAGCCCGTCGGCCTCCTTGCTAGCCTACAATGAGCAGTTCTTC
CDR3 protein: CASSPSASLLAYNEQFF

clone size: -
V gene: TRBV15
D gene: -
J gene: TRBJ1-3
CDR3 DNA: TGTGCCACCAGCAGAGACCCAGGGCCTGGAAACACCATATATTTT
CDR3 protein: CATSRDPGPGNTIYF

clone size: -
V gene: TRBV19
D gene: TRBD1
J gene: TRBJ1-2
CDR3 DNA: TGTGCCAGTAGTAGGGACAGGGCCGGCTATGGCTACACCTTC
CDR3 protein: CASSRDRAGYGYTF

clone size: -
V gene: TRBV10-3
D gene: TRBD2
J gene: TRBJ2-3
CDR3 DNA: TGTGCCATCAGTGAGTCAGCGGGGAAGTCAGATACGCAGTATTTT
CDR3 protein: CAISESAGKSDTQYF

clone size: -
V gene: TRBV19
D gene: -
J gene: TRBJ2-7
CDR3 DNA: TGTGCCAGTAGTATTGGGAGGTCCTACGAGCAGTACTTC
CDR3 protein: CASSIGRSYEQYF

clone size: -
V gene: TRBV30
D gene: -
J gene: TRBJ2-7
CDR3 DNA: TGTGCCTGGAGTGTAATAGGTCAGGGCCGCTACGAGCAGTACTTC
CDR3 protein: CAWSVIGQGRYEQYF

clone size: -
V gene: TRBV5-1
D gene: -
J gene: TRBJ1-4
CDR3 DNA: TGCGCCAGCAGCTCGACAATTACTAATGAAAAACTGTTTTTT
CDR3 protein: CASSSTITNEKLFF

clone size: -
V gene: TRBV2
D gene: -
J gene: TRBJ1-3
CDR3 DNA: TGTGCCAGCAGGCTAGACGGAAACACCATATATTTT
CDR3 protein: CASRLDGNTIYF

clone size: -
V gene: TRBV6-1
D gene: -
J gene: TRBJ2-7
CDR3 DNA: TGTGCCAGCAGTGAGCGGTCCCGCTCCTACGAGCAGTACTTC
CDR3 protein: CASSERSRSYEQYF

clone size: -
V gene: TRBV28
D gene: -
J gene: TRBJ1-4
CDR3 DNA: TGTGCCAGCAGTAAAGGGGAACAGGTCGCATTTGGTGAAAAACTGTTTTTT
CDR3 protein: CASSKGEQVAFGEKLFF

clone size: -
V gene: TRBV6-6
D gene: -
J gene: TRBJ2-2
CDR3 DNA: TGTGCCAACTACCGGGGGACCGGGGAGCTGTTTTTT
CDR3 protein: CANYRGTGELFF

clone size: -
V gene: TRBV7-9
D gene: TRBD2
J gene: TRBJ2-1
CDR3 DNA: TGTGCCAGCAGCTTATCTCTAGCGGGGGGGAATGAGCAGTTCTTC
CDR3 protein: CASSLSLAGGNEQFF

clone size: -
V gene: TRBV5-6
D gene: TRBD1
J gene: TRBJ2-7
CDR3 DNA: TGTGCCAGCAGCTTGCGGGTCTCCGGGACAGGGGGCGACGAGCAGTACTTC
CDR3 protein: CASSLRVSGTGGDEQYF

clone size: -
V gene: TRBV6-2/TRBV6-3
D gene: -
J gene: TRBJ2-7
CDR3 DNA: TGTGCCAGCAGCCTGAGTGAATACGAGCAGTACTTC
CDR3 protein: CASSLSEYEQYF

clone size: -
V gene: TRBV7-2
D gene: TRBD2
J gene: TRBJ2-3
CDR3 DNA: TGTGCCAGCAGTAAGTTCAGCGGGACTAGCACAGATACGCAGTATTTT
CDR3 protein: CASSKFSGTSTDTQYF

clone size: once
V gene: TRBV5-6
D gene: -
J gene: TRBJ2-2
CDR3 DNA: TGTGCCAGCAGCAGCGTCGGGGGCACCGGGGAGCTGTTTTTT
CDR3 protein: CASSSVGGTGELFF

clone size: few
V gene: TRBV6-5
D gene: TRBD1
J gene: TRBJ2-1
CDR3 DNA: TGTGCCAGCAGCGACTACAGGGGGGACAATGAGCAGTTCTTC
CDR3 protein: CASSDYRGDNEQFF

clone size: -
V gene: TRBV12-5
D gene: -
J gene: TRBJ1-5
CDR3 DNA: TGTGCTAGTGGTTTGTTCAGGTCTCCGAATCAGCCCCAGCATTTT
CDR3 protein: CASGLFRSPNQPQHF

clone size: few
V gene: TRBV20-1
D gene: -
J gene: TRBJ1-2
CDR3 DNA: TGCAGTGCCGGGGGGGGCTACACCTTC
CDR3 protein: CSAGGGYTF

clone size: -
V gene: TRBV6-6
D gene: TRBD2
J gene: TRBJ2-5
CDR3 DNA: TGTGCCAGCAGTTATGGGACTAGCGGGGGACGCCAGTACTTC
CDR3 protein: CASSYGTSGGRQYF

clone size: -
V gene: TRBV28
D gene: TRBD1
J gene: TRBJ2-7
CDR3 DNA: TGTGCCAGCAGTTCGACCGGGACAGGGGGCATCTACGAGCAGTACTTC
CDR3 protein: CASSSTGTGGIYEQYF

clone size: -
V gene: TRBV27
D gene: TRBD2
J gene: TRBJ2-1
CDR3 DNA: TGTGCCAGCAGCCCCCGCCCAGGGCTAGCGGCCTACGACAATGAGCAGTTCTTC
CDR3 protein: CASSPRPGLAAYDNEQFF

clone size: few
V gene: TRBV6-5
D gene: TRBD2
J gene: TRBJ2-5
CDR3 DNA: TGTGCCAGCAGGGTAGCGGGGGGGCAAGAGACCCAGTACTTC
CDR3 protein: CASRVAGGQETQYF

clone size: -
V gene: TRBV5-6
D gene: -
J gene: TRBJ2-7
CDR3 DNA: TGTGCCAGCAGCCACTTGCGGGGAGCCTACGAGCAGTACTTC
CDR3 protein: CASSHLRGAYEQYF

clone size: -
V gene: TRBV19
D gene: -
J gene: TRBJ2-7
CDR3 DNA: TGTGCCAGTAGCGGCGGGGCCAGCTCCTACGAGCAGTACTTC
CDR3 protein: CASSGGASSYEQYF

clone size: once
V gene: TRBV3-1/TRBV3-2
D gene: TRBD2
J gene: TRBJ2-5
CDR3 DNA: TGTGCCAGCAGAGATTCGGGGGGACGAGAGACCCAGTACTTC
CDR3 protein: CASRDSGGRETQYF

clone size: few
V gene: TRBV4-1
D gene: -
J gene: TRBJ2-6
CDR3 DNA: TGCGCCAGCAGCCACTACTTTTCAGGGACTGGGGCCAACGTCCTGACTTTC
CDR3 protein: CASSHYFSGTGANVLTF

clone size: -
V gene: TRBV5-1
D gene: TRBD1
J gene: TRBJ2-5
CDR3 DNA: TGCGCCAGCAGCTTTCGTCCGACAGGGTCCGAGACCCAGTACTTC
CDR3 protein: CASSFRPTGSETQYF

clone size: -
V gene: TRBV18
D gene: TRBD1
J gene: TRBJ1-6
CDR3 DNA: TGTGCCAGCTCACCAGCCAGGGGGCTTGGTAATTCACCCCTCCACTTT
CDR3 protein: CASSPARGLGNSPLHF

clone size: -
V gene: TRBV6-5
D gene: TRBD1
J gene: TRBJ1-2
CDR3 DNA: TGTGCCAGCAGTCGAAGACAGGGCGGTGGCTACACCTTC
CDR3 protein: CASSRRQGGGYTF

clone size: -
V gene: TRBV11-3
D gene: -
J gene: TRBJ2-1
CDR3 DNA: TGTGCCAGCAGCTTAGACAGGGTAAATGAGCAGTTCTTC
CDR3 protein: CASSLDRVNEQFF

clone size: -
V gene: TRBV9
D gene: -
J gene: TRBJ1-2
CDR3 DNA: TGTGCCAGCAGCCCCCAGGACAGCTGGGGCTACACCTTC
CDR3 protein: CASSPQDSWGYTF

clone size: -
V gene: TRBV5-4
D gene: -
J gene: TRBJ1-2
CDR3 DNA: TGTGCCAGCAGCTTGGCCGGAGGAAACTATGGCTACACCTTC
CDR3 protein: CASSLAGGNYGYTF